The 21 T cell receptor beta chains in this list originate from one sample, sequenced in a study of shared clonotypes between healthy human individuals. TCRdb's table, derived via immunoSEQ multiplex PCR, lists solely in-frame clones and lacks some. The sample lists about 980,000 clones; 76% were seen once. The specimen sequenced was memory CD4+ T cells sorted from blood. The subset is: CD45RA-negative fraction. Every receptor here comes from a man aged 18-30 years in good health.

The chain uses TRBV14 and TRBJ1-3; D may be TRBD1 (5 bases). The CDR3 sequence is 15 residues long. Germline V gene sequence: CDR1 SGHDN, CDR2 FVKESK. Trimming removed 2 bases at V and 3 bases at J, with 11 bases between. CDR3 coding DNA: TGTGCCAGCAGCCAACTCGGGACGAATGGAAACACCATATATTTT. It is translated as CASSQLGTNGNTIYF.

The chain combines TRBV5-1 with TRBJ1-3; D call uncertain. The germline CDR1 and CDR2 sequences are SGHRS and YFSETQ. V was clipped by 0 bases and J by 0 bases, with 7 bases between them. The CDR3 runs 15 residues. The CDR3 sequence: CASSLGTFSGNTIYF. CDR3 in DNA: TGCGCCAGCAGCTTGGGGACGTTCTCTGGAAACACCATATATTTT.

The chain recombines TRBV7-6 with TRBJ1-3, with D possibly matching TRBD1 (6 bases). The CDR3 consists of 15 residues. Trimming left V 4 bases short and J 2 bases short, with 12 bases between. Germline V gives CDR1 SGHVS, CDR2 FNYEAQ. The DNA for the CDR3 is TGTGCCAGCAGCTCAGGACAGCTGGCTGGAAACACCATATATTTT. This codes for CASSSGQLAGNTIYF.

The rearrangement joins TRBV15 to TRBJ2-5, with D unresolved. V lost 4 bases, J lost 2 bases, and 11 bases lay in between. The CDR3 sequence is 14 residues long. Germline V gene data show CDR1 as LNHNV and CDR2 as YYDKDF (reference sequence). The CDR3 DNA reads TGTGCCACCAGCAAATTGGACCAGCAAGAGACCCAGTACTTC. As protein: CATSKLDQQETQYF.

The chain is built from TRBV4-3 and TRBJ1-5; 9 bases are a match to TRBD1. The CDR3 sequence is 19 residues long. Trimming cost V 0 bases and J 0 bases; bases outside gene matches: 9. CDR1 and CDR2 from the germline V gene are LGHNA and YSLEER. The chain's CDR3 is CASSQERPTGGYSNQPQHF. The CDR3 DNA sequence: TGCGCCAGCAGCCAAGAGCGGCCCACAGGGGGCTATAGCAATCAGCCCCAGCATTTT.

This chain connects TRBV5-4 to TRBJ2-1; D uncertain. Deletions cut 3 bases from V and 3 bases from J, with 10 bases between. CDR3 length: 14 amino acids. Per the germline V gene, CDR1 is SGHNT and CDR2 is YYREEE (reference sequence). DNA for the CDR3: TGTGCCAGCAGCTCCTTCCCGGTCTACAATGAGCAGTTCTTC. Translating it yields CASSSFPVYNEQFF.

The chain carries TRBV5-5 and TRBJ1-6, with 11 bases aligning to TRBD1. Germline V gives CDR1 SGHKS, CDR2 YYEKEE (reference sequence). V was clipped by 3 bases and J by 7 bases; unmatched bases: 3. This CDR3 spans 15 amino acids. The CDR3 here is CASSWGTGGNSPLHF. In DNA, the CDR3 is TGTGCCAGCAGCTGGGGGACAGGGGGGAATTCACCCCTCCACTTT.

V gene TRBV5-1 combines with J gene TRBJ2-7, with 7 bases lining up with TRBD1. Per the germline V gene, CDR1 is SGHRS and CDR2 is YFSETQ. V lost 2 bases, J lost 0 bases, and 8 bases stayed unmatched. The CDR3 is 16 amino acids. The CDR3: CASSLPRDSFSYEQYF. Here the CDR3 DNA reads TGCGCCAGCAGCTTACCCCGGGACAGCTTCTCCTACGAGCAGTACTTC.

This clone was observed a handful of times. The J gene is TRBJ2-3, the V gene TRBV6-1; no definite D call. The CDR3 totals 14 residues. V was trimmed by 6 bases and J by 0 bases, leaving 10 bases between them. The germline CDR1 and CDR2 sequences are MNHNS and SASEGT. The CDR3 protein is CASRGRTSTDTQYF. CDR3 coding DNA: TGTGCCAGCAGGGGTAGGACCAGCACAGATACGCAGTATTTT.

The rearrangement links TRBV18 to TRBJ2-7; a weak D match, TRBD2 (5 bases). Germline-derived CDR1 and CDR2 are KGHSH and LQKENI. Trimming shortened V by 0 bases and J by 8 bases, and 8 bases separated the two germline ends. CDR3 length equals 12 residues. CDR3 bases: TGTGCCAGCTCACCACCTACTAGAAAGCAGTACTTC. Its translation: CASSPPTRKQYF.

The V call is TRBV5-6, the J call TRBJ2-2, with D perhaps matching TRBD1 (5 bases). The V gene's germline CDR1 is SGHDT and CDR2 YYEEEE. V gave up 0 bases and J gave up 2 bases, with 8 bases separating them. This CDR3 region has 15 residues. The CDR3 DNA reads TGTGCCAGCAGCTTGGGGACATATAACACCGGGGAGCTGTTTTTT. Its protein is CASSLGTYNTGELFF.

In regard to this clone: The same CDR3 arises from other DNA sequences in this sample as well. The chain is built from TRBV5-1 and TRBJ2-5; D could derive from TRBD1 or TRBD2 (5 bases each). The CDR3 loop spans 14 amino acids. CDR1 is SGHRS, CDR2 YFSETQ, per germline. Trimming cost V 0 bases and J 3 bases, with 9 bases left between them. Here the CDR3 reads CASSLVGVEETQYF. The CDR3 bases are TGCGCCAGCAGCTTGGTGGGGGTCGAAGAGACCCAGTACTTC. The entire variable domain, with the rest obtained from reference TRBV5-1 and TRBJ2-5, is as follows: KAGVTQTPRYLIKTRGQQVTLSCSPISGHRSVSWYQQTPGQGLQFLFEYFSETQRNKGNFPGRFSGRQFSNSRSEMNVSTLELGDSALYLCASSLVGVEETQYFGPGTRLLVL.

This clone is a singleton in its sample. This sequence joins TRBV6-4 and TRBJ1-5; D unclear. Germline V lookup: CDR1 MRHNA, CDR2 SNTAGT. Trimming took 8 bases from V and 8 from J, leaving 22 bases between them. The CDR3 loop spans 15 amino acids. In DNA form, the CDR3 reads TGTGCCAGCGTCGAAATAGTGGCGATTGGGGAGCCCCAGCATTTT. It translates to CASVEIVAIGEPQHF.

The chain couples TRBV5-6 to TRBJ2-7; D may be TRBD1 (5 bases). Germline assignment: CDR1 SGHDT and CDR2 YYEEEE. The V gene lost 0 bases and the J gene lost 6 bases, with 13 bases spanning the gap. This CDR3 has 14 amino acids. CDR3 sequence reads: CASSLVQGSLEQYF. The CDR3 bases are TGTGCCAGCAGCTTGGTCCAGGGAAGCCTCGAGCAGTACTTC.

The rearrangement joins TRBV28 to TRBJ2-7; 9 positions agree with TRBD2. CDR1 and CDR2 (germline): MDHEN, SYDVKM. Losses at the gene ends were 9 bases for V and 3 bases for J; bases not matched to a gene: 9. This CDR3 has 14 amino acids. CDR3 bases: TGTGCCAGTGCCAATAGCGGGAGTGACTACGAGCAGTACTTC. Translation: CASANSGSDYEQYF.

The rearrangement joins TRBV10-3 to TRBJ1-5; 7 nucleotides match TRBD1. CDR1 and CDR2 from the germline V gene are ENHRY and SYGVKD. This CDR3 region has 14 residues. With 9 bases clipped from V and 6 bases from J, the junction kept 11 bases outside the gene matches. For the CDR3, the DNA is TGTGCCATAGGACAGGAAGGGACCTCTCAGCCCCAGCATTTT. It is translated as CAIGQEGTSQPQHF.

This clone was counted a single time. J is TRBJ2-7 and V is TRBV6-1; possible D gene TRBD1, 6 bases. The CDR3 consists of 13 residues. Deletions cut 5 bases from V and 3 bases from J, with 11 bases between. Looked up from germline, CDR1 is MNHNS and CDR2 is SASEGT. CDR3 nucleotide sequence: TGTGCCAGCAGTTCAGGGGTAGGCTACGAGCAGTACTTC. Protein sequence: CASSSGVGYEQYF.

The chain joins TRBV7-8 to TRBJ2-3; maybe TRBD2 (7 bases). CDR3 length equals 19 residues. Trimming took 7 bases from V and 0 from J, leaving 26 bases between them. The V gene's germline CDR1 is SGHVS and CDR2 FQNEAQ. The CDR3 nucleotides read TGTGCCAGCATCTCGGGGCGGGGGCCGGGCCTTTCTAGCACAGATACGCAGTATTTT. Translation: CASISGRGPGLSSTDTQYF.

The chain employs TRBV2 and TRBJ2-3, with 10 bases matching TRBD2. J was trimmed by 2 bases and V by 6 bases; bases with no gene match: 5. The CDR3 covers 15 residues. Germline values: CDR1 SNHLY, CDR2 FYNNEI. CDR3 protein: CASRSTSGFTDTQYF. The CDR3 bases are TGTGCCAGCAGGTCGACTAGCGGGTTCACAGATACGCAGTATTTT.

This chain joins TRBV7-3 and TRBJ1-6; D call uncertain. CDR3 length: 10 amino acids. With 8 bases removed from V and 8 bases from J, the gap between germline ends came to 4 bases. Looked up from germline, CDR1 is SGHTA and CDR2 is FQGTGA. The CDR3 DNA is TGTGCCAGCCCCGATTCACCCCTCCACTTT. Its protein product is CASPDSPLHF.

V usage is TRBV9 and J usage is TRBJ2-3; 8 bases agree with TRBD1. The junction had 8 bases not matched to a gene; V was cut back by 0 bases and J by 2 bases. CDR1 is SGDLS, CDR2 YYNGEE, per germline. This CDR3 comprises 17 residues. The CDR3 region has the DNA TGTGCCAGCAGCGTAGGTCTGGGGGGACAGGCCACAGATACGCAGTATTTT. It codes for CASSVGLGGQATDTQYF.